The 25 T cell receptor beta chains below come from one sample, sequenced in a study of OX40 agonist ivuxolimab in advanced cancers. Data came from immunoSEQ multiplex PCR; TCRdb stores just in-frame clones and leaves some out. The sample carries approximately 80,000 clones, roughly 87% recorded once. The sequenced sample was CD4+ or CD8+ T cells sorted from blood, obtained in a trial of the OX40 agonist ivuxolimab. All receptors come from an adult with an advanced solid tumor such as melanoma, head and neck, liver or kidney cancer.

The genes are TRBV19 and TRBJ2-5; D remains ambiguous. The CDR3 length is 14 residues. Germline loops: CDR1 LNHDA, CDR2 SQIVND (reference sequence). With 3 bases removed from V and 2 bases from J, the gap between germline ends came to 10 bases. This CDR3 reads CASSIMSGQETQYF. The CDR3 bases are TGTGCCAGTAGTATTATGTCCGGTCAAGAGACCCAGTACTTC.

The chain links TRBV5-4 to TRBJ2-2, with D possibly TRBD1 on 5 matching bases. Germline values: CDR1 SGHNT, CDR2 YYREEE (reference sequence). Trimming cost V 2 bases and J 1 base, with 6 bases left between them. The length of the CDR3 is 14 residues. The CDR3: CASSFRENTGELFF. CDR3 nucleotide sequence: TGTGCCAGCAGCTTCAGGGAGAACACCGGGGAGCTGTTTTTT.

J is TRBJ2-5 and V is TRBV5-6; tentatively, D is TRBD2 (6 bases). The CDR3 covers 17 residues. Per germline, CDR1 SGHDT and CDR2 YYEEEE. Between the trimmed V and J ends, which lost 1 base and 5 bases, there was a span of 21 bases. CDR3 residues: CASSLLNKAGPGETQYF. DNA for the CDR3: TGTGCCAGCAGCTTGTTGAATAAGGCGGGGCCGGGGGAGACCCAGTACTTC.

The V call is TRBV5-1, the J call TRBJ2-3, with D possibly matching TRBD1 (6 bases). CDR1 and CDR2 from the germline V gene are SGHRS and YFSETQ. V lost 4 bases and J 4 bases, leaving 19 bases between the germline ends. This CDR3 has 16 residues. The CDR3 DNA is TGCGCCAGCAGCCGAAGTACAGGGCCCTCCCCAGATACGCAGTATTTT. It is translated as CASSRSTGPSPDTQYF.

The V call is TRBV12-5, the J call TRBJ2-3; D is unresolved. From germline, CDR1 is LGHNT and CDR2 FRNRAP. CDR3 length: 13 residues. V lost 2 bases to trimming and J lost 4 bases, with 7 bases between them. CDR3 bases: TGTGCTAGTGGTTTGTCCCCCCCAGATACGCAGTATTTT. It yields the protein CASGLSPPDTQYF.

J is TRBJ1-4 and V is TRBV19; D unclear. Per the germline V gene, CDR1 is LNHDA and CDR2 is SQIVND (reference sequence). V shed 4 bases and J shed 8 bases, with 11 bases lying between them. The CDR3 covers 13 residues. In nucleotides, the CDR3 is TGTGCCAGTAGTAGGGCCCTCGGGGAAAAACTGTTTTTT. Translation: CASSRALGEKLFF.

The rearrangement joins TRBV5-1 to TRBJ2-3, with D uncertain. V was pared by 2 bases and J by 0 bases, with 13 bases between. Germline CDR1 and CDR2: SGHRS and YFSETQ. The CDR3 length is 16 residues. Here the CDR3 DNA reads TGCGCCAGCAGCTTAGGGATTCGTTCTAGCACAGATACGCAGTATTTT. Translation: CASSLGIRSSTDTQYF.

The J gene is TRBJ2-3, the V gene TRBV15; TRBD2 aligns across 11 bases. Germline CDR1 LNHNV, CDR2 YYDKDF (reference sequence). V dropped 2 bases and J dropped 1; count of bases not matched to a gene: 2. The CDR3 sequence is 16 residues long. The CDR3 sequence: CATSRKLAGGTDTQYF. The CDR3, as DNA: TGTGCCACCAGCAGAAAACTAGCGGGGGGCACAGATACGCAGTATTTT.

The chain joins TRBV5-1 to TRBJ1-2, with 8 bases aligning to TRBD1. Per the germline V gene, CDR1 is SGHRS and CDR2 is YFSETQ. The ends lost 4 bases at V and 8 bases at J; junction bases unmatched: 10. CDR3 length: 14 amino acids. CDR3 sequence reads: CASSPRTGIKGYTF. In nucleotides, the CDR3 is TGCGCCAGCAGCCCCCGGACAGGGATTAAGGGCTACACCTTC.

This chain joins TRBV7-9 and TRBJ2-6; D is possibly TRBD1 (5 bases). Germline-derived CDR1 and CDR2 are SEHNR and FQNEAQ (reference sequence). The V and J ends lost 5 bases and 1 base respectively, with 9 bases between them. The CDR3 loop spans 15 amino acids. The CDR3 here is CASSRQGSGANVLTF. In DNA, the CDR3 is TGTGCCAGCAGCCGTCAGGGATCTGGGGCCAACGTCCTGACTTTC.

This chain joins TRBV30 and TRBJ1-5, with TRBD1 identical over 7 bases. V lost 2 bases to trimming and J lost 4 bases; unmatched junction nucleotides: 11. The CDR3 is 16 residues long. CDR1 is GTSNPN and CDR2 is SVGIG in the germline V gene (reference sequence). CDR3 in DNA: TGTGCCTGGAGTCCCTCCGGCAGGGGGAGGAATCAGCCCCAGCATTTT. Translated: CAWSPSGRGRNQPQHF. The entire variable domain, with the rest obtained from reference TRBV30 and TRBJ1-5, is as follows: SQTIHQWPATLVQPVGSPLSLECTVEGTSNPNLYWYRQAAGRGLQLLFYSVGIGQISSEVPQNLSASRPQDRQFILSSKKLLLSDSGFYLCAWSPSGRGRNQPQHFGDGTRLSIL.

The chain recombines TRBV10-3 with TRBJ2-5; D may be TRBD2 (5 bases). Germline V gene data show CDR1 as ENHRY and CDR2 as SYGVKD. This CDR3 contains 12 residues. V lost 2 bases and J lost 4, with 5 bases in between. CDR3 region: CAISERGETQYF. The DNA of the CDR3 is TGTGCCATCAGTGAGCGGGGAGAGACCCAGTACTTC.

The rearrangement links TRBV20-1 to TRBJ2-1; D gene unclear. CDR1 and CDR2 (germline): DFQATT, SNEGSKA (reference sequence). Trimming took off 7 bases at V and 5 bases at J, with 9 bases between the two ends. The CDR3 sequence is 11 residues long. Here the CDR3 reads CSVNTDNEQFF. DNA of the CDR3: TGCAGTGTAAACACAGACAATGAGCAGTTCTTC.

The chain carries TRBV9 and TRBJ2-1, with 7 bases fitting TRBD1. The CDR3 extends over 14 amino acids. Germline values: CDR1 SGDLS, CDR2 YYNGEE. V shed 0 bases and J 9 bases; nucleotides not matched to a gene: 6. The CDR3 region is CASSVGQGVAEQFF. The CDR3 nucleotides read TGTGCCAGCAGCGTAGGGCAGGGGGTGGCTGAGCAGTTCTTC. The complete variable domain, with remaining parts taken from reference TRBV9 and TRBJ2-1, reads DSGVTQTPKHLITATGQRVTLRCSPRSGDLSVYWYQQSLDQGLQFLIQYYNGEERAKGNILERFSAQQFPDLHSELNLSSLELGDSALYFCASSVGQGVAEQFFGPGTRLTVL.

The genes are TRBV5-4 and TRBJ1-2, with 10 bases aligning to TRBD1. The V segment lost 3 bases and the J segment 5 bases; nucleotides outside the gene matches: 7. Germline V gives CDR1 SGHNT, CDR2 YYREEE (reference sequence). This CDR3 has 15 amino acids. In nucleotides, the CDR3 is TGTGCCAGCAGCTCACGACAGGGGGCGACATATGGCTACACCTTC. This gives the protein CASSSRQGATYGYTF.

As for this clone: Other nucleotide sequences from this sample produce the same CDR3. The gene calls are TRBV6-5 and TRBJ1-2; a possible D gene is TRBD1 (5 bases). The CDR3 consists of 13 residues. Trimming took 2 bases from V and 2 from J, leaving 6 bases between them. Germline lookup yields CDR1 MNHEY and CDR2 SVGAGI. The CDR3 region is CASSYDRNYGYTF. The DNA of the CDR3 is TGTGCCAGCAGTTACGACAGAAACTATGGCTACACCTTC.

The CDR3 nucleotides read TGTGCCAGCAGTGAAATGGGACTAGTGACAGAGACCCAGTACTTC. This translates into CASSEMGLVTETQYF. The rearrangement uses TRBV2 and TRBJ2-5; TRBD2 matches 8 bases. The CDR3 has 15 amino acids. The junction had 6 bases not matched to a gene; V was cut back by 2 bases and J by 4 bases. Germline values: CDR1 SNHLY, CDR2 FYNNEI.

The chain recombines TRBV7-2 with TRBJ2-6; tentatively, D is TRBD1 (6 bases). The germline V and J ends were trimmed by 5 bases and 0 bases, with 8 bases remaining between them. The CDR3 runs 15 residues. Germline V gene data show CDR1 as SGHTA and CDR2 as FQGNSA. The chain's CDR3 is CASSGQYSGANVLTF. CDR3 DNA sequence: TGTGCCAGCAGCGGACAGTACTCTGGGGCCAACGTCCTGACTTTC.

This chain connects TRBV21-1 to TRBJ2-5; the table gives TRBD1 as D, unverified against the DNA. TRBV21-1 is a recognized pseudogene. The CDR3 runs 15 residues. The CDR3 loop is CASSKSTGIQETQYF. The CDR3 DNA reads as TGTGCCAGCAGCAAATCGACAGGGATACAAGAGACCCAGTACTTC.

DNA of the CDR3: TGTGCCAGCAGTCTCCCGCGGACTAACTATGGCTACACCTTC. Protein sequence: CASSLPRTNYGYTF. The chain is built from TRBV6-1 and TRBJ1-2; unclear D gene. V dropped 5 bases and J dropped 0 bases, with 10 bases sitting between them. The CDR3 consists of 14 residues. The V gene's germline CDR1 is MNHNS and CDR2 SASEGT.

The chain combines TRBV6-5 with TRBJ2-7; a weak D match, TRBD1 (6 bases). The CDR3 totals 14 residues. From germline, CDR1 is MNHEY and CDR2 SVGAGI. The ends were cut back, 4 bases at V and 0 bases at J, with 10 bases in the middle. The CDR3 reads CASSSKDSSYEQYV. The CDR3 DNA follows: TGTGCCAGCAGTTCCAAGGACAGCTCCTACGAGCAGTACGTC.

This clone was recorded once. The chain has TRBV27 and TRBJ1-2; the match to TRBD1 covers 8 bases. The germline V gene has CDR1 MNHEY and CDR2 SMNVEV (reference sequence). J lost 2 bases, V lost 4 bases, and 6 bases had no gene match. There are 15 residues in the CDR3. CDR3 DNA sequence: TGTGCCAGCAGTTCTTGGGACAGGAGAAACTATGGCTACACCTTC. It translates to CASSSWDRRNYGYTF.

The rearrangement links TRBV5-5 to TRBJ2-2, with TRBD2 matching 10 bases. In germline, CDR1 is SGHKS, CDR2 YYEKEE (reference sequence). V lost 2 bases to trimming and J lost 6 bases; unmatched junction nucleotides: 7. The CDR3 covers 16 residues. The CDR3 loop reads CASSFWSSGGPGELFF. The CDR3 nucleotides are TGTGCCAGCAGCTTTTGGTCTAGCGGGGGCCCCGGGGAGCTGTTTTTT.

This chain links TRBV27 with TRBJ1-6; D not resolved. Germline values: CDR1 MNHEY, CDR2 SMNVEV (reference sequence). The CDR3 spans 16 residues. Between the trimmed V and J ends, which lost 3 bases and 3 bases, there was a span of 12 bases. In nucleotides, the CDR3 is TGTGCCAGCAGTTTTCAGCGTATAGACTATAATTCACCCCTCCACTTT. Its protein is CASSFQRIDYNSPLHF.

The rearrangement links TRBV6-1 to TRBJ1-2, with D unresolved. The CDR3 covers 12 residues. The germline V gene has CDR1 MNHNS and CDR2 SASEGT. V shed 6 bases and J shed 4 bases, with 9 bases lying between them. CDR3 amino acids: CASRREPYGYTF. CDR3 in DNA: TGTGCCAGCAGGAGGGAGCCCTATGGCTACACCTTC.